Listed here are 20 T cell receptor beta chains from one sample, sequenced in a study of T cells after yellow fever vaccination. TCRdb itself ran the 5' RACE reads through MiXCR, one entry per CDR3 protein. The table shows 510,000 or so distinct CDR3 sequences, with under 25% occurring only once. The sequencing here drew on PBMCs, taken 15 days after the yellow fever booster vaccination. These receptors originate from a man aged 30 to 39 who received the YFV17D yellow fever vaccine.

This chain connects TRBV6-2 or TRBV6-3 to TRBJ2-7; TRBD2 might be the D (7 bases). V was shortened by 6 bases and J by 10 bases, with 19 bases between the two germline ends. Per the germline V gene, CDR1 is MNHEY and CDR2 is SVGEGT. The CDR3 length is 13 residues. CDR3 region: CASSTLEGGTQYF. CDR3 DNA: TGTGCCAGCAGCACGTTAGAGGGAGGGACACAGTACTTC.

In its sample, this clonotype was seen a few times. This rearrangement joins TRBV27 to TRBJ1-5; 8 bases are a match to TRBD1. The germline V gene has CDR1 MNHEY and CDR2 SMNVEV (reference sequence). The CDR3 sequence is 15 residues long. Trimming cost V 6 bases and J 0 bases; bases outside gene matches: 4. This CDR3 reads CASSGQGYSNQPQHF. The CDR3, as DNA: TGTGCCAGCAGCGGACAGGGTTATAGCAATCAGCCCCAGCATTTT.

The rearrangement joins TRBV20-1 to TRBJ2-1, with 9 bases matching TRBD2. The CDR3 runs to 14 residues. The germline gives CDR1 DFQATT, CDR2 SNEGSKA (reference sequence). V gave up 5 bases and J gave up 4 bases; unmatched junction bases: 6. This chain's CDR3 is CSAYLSGSYNEQFF. The CDR3 nucleotides read TGCAGTGCTTACCTTAGCGGGAGTTACAATGAGCAGTTCTTC.

V and J are TRBV12-3 or TRBV12-4 and TRBJ1-6; no firm D call. The CDR3 consists of 14 residues. Trimming pared 5 bases from V and 10 bases from J, leaving 15 bases between. The chain's CDR3 is CASSPRGFGSPLHF. The CDR3 DNA reads TGTGCCAGCAGTCCCCGCGGCTTCGGGTCACCCCTCCACTTT.

This clonotype was seen more than once but under ten times. The chain joins TRBV5-1 to TRBJ2-3; tentative D call: TRBD2 (6 bases). The CDR3 consists of 15 residues. Germline V CDR1 and CDR2: SGHRS, YFSETQ. Trimming took off 7 bases at V and 4 bases at J, with 19 bases between the two ends. The CDR3 loop is CASLPGGYPADTQYF. CDR3 DNA: TGCGCCAGCCTGCCAGGAGGGTACCCGGCAGATACGCAGTATTTT.

In its sample, this clonotype was seen a few times. The gene calls are TRBV4-3 and TRBJ1-1; no clear D. There are 15 residues in the CDR3. Germline-derived CDR1 and CDR2 are LGHNA and YSLEER. Trimming removed 0 bases from V and 3 bases from J, with 11 bases in between. The CDR3 spells CASSQDKGLDTEAFF. The CDR3 nucleotides are TGCGCCAGCAGCCAAGATAAGGGCTTGGACACTGAAGCTTTCTTT.

The chain has TRBV25-1 and TRBJ2-2; TRBD1 matches 9 bases. Germline assignment: CDR1 MGHDK and CDR2 SYGVNS. This CDR3 has 15 residues. V lost 5 bases, J lost 4 bases, and 5 bases stayed unmatched. CDR3: CASSYRDRATGELFF. In DNA, the CDR3 is TGTGCCAGCAGTTATAGGGACAGGGCCACCGGGGAGCTGTTTTTT.

The chain recombines TRBV6-2 or TRBV6-3 with TRBJ2-7; D is perhaps TRBD2 (6 bases). The CDR3 spans 14 residues. Germline-derived CDR1 and CDR2 are MNHEY and SVGEGT. The germline V and J ends were trimmed by 2 bases and 6 bases, with 14 bases remaining between them. In nucleotides, the CDR3 is TGTGCCAGCAGTTACGGGCGGGACGGCCGCGAGCAGTACTTC. It encodes CASSYGRDGREQYF.

The gene calls are TRBV14 and TRBJ2-7; D is possibly TRBD2 (5 bases). CDR3 size: 14 residues. Trimming shortened V by 0 bases and J by 6 bases, and 12 bases separated the two germline ends. Germline loops: CDR1 SGHDN, CDR2 FVKESK. The CDR3 sequence: CASSQDFLAGEQYF. In DNA, the CDR3 is TGTGCCAGCAGCCAAGATTTCCTAGCTGGCGAGCAGTACTTC.

The chain links TRBV20-1 to TRBJ2-1; D is perhaps TRBD2 (6 bases). Germline V gene sequence: CDR1 DFQATT, CDR2 SNEGSKA (reference sequence). CDR3 size: 13 residues. V was trimmed by 5 bases and J by 6 bases, leaving 14 bases between them. The CDR3 coding sequence is TGCAGTGCTCACGGACTATCGGGCAATGAGCAGTTCTTC. It is translated as CSAHGLSGNEQFF.

This clonotype appeared many times. The chain employs TRBV6-2 or TRBV6-3 and TRBJ2-7; 12 positions agree with TRBD2. The CDR3 spans 15 residues. CDR1 is MNHEY, CDR2 SVGEGT, per germline. Germline trimming cut 5 bases from V and 5 bases from J; bases unmatched to any gene: 7. As DNA, the CDR3 is TGTGCCAGCAGTCCGACTAGCGGGAGTGCGGACGAGCAGTACTTC. Translation: CASSPTSGSADEQYF.

This rearrangement joins TRBV21-1 to TRBJ2-7. TRBV21-1 is a documented pseudogene. CDR3 length equals 11 residues. The DNA for the CDR3 is TGTGCCGCACACCGGCGGAACGAGCAGTACTTC. Translating gives CAAHRRNEQYF.

This clonotype was observed a few times. The rearrangement uses TRBV11-2 and TRBJ2-3; D is unclear. Trimming stripped 4 bases from V and 6 bases from J, with 17 bases between. The length of the CDR3 is 15 residues. Germline CDR1 SGHAT, CDR2 FQNNGV. CDR3 sequence (DNA): TGTGCCAGCAGCTCCCTATGGGCGCACAGCGATACGCAGTATTTT. Its protein is CASSSLWAHSDTQYF. Together with reference TRBV11-2 and TRBJ2-3, the CDR3 gives the full variable domain: EAGVAQSPRYKIIEKRQSVAFWCNPISGHATLYWYQQILGQGPKLLIQFQNNGVVDDSQLPKDRFSAERLKGVDSTLKIQPAKLEDSAVYLCASSSLWAHSDTQYFGPGTRLTVL.

The CDR3 sequence is CASSPIAVEEWDTQYF. CDR3 nucleotide sequence: TGTGCCAGCAGCCCAATAGCGGTCGAAGAGTGGGATACGCAGTATTTT. V is TRBV7-9 and J is TRBJ2-3; a possible D gene is TRBD2 (6 bases). V lost 5 bases and J 6 bases, leaving 21 bases between the germline ends. The CDR3 consists of 16 residues. Germline V CDR1 and CDR2: SEHNR, FQNEAQ (reference sequence).

The chain couples TRBV9 to TRBJ2-1; 14 nucleotides align to TRBD2. CDR1 SGDLS and CDR2 YYNGEE come from the germline V gene. V shed 0 bases, J shed 5 bases, and the junction held 16 bases outside the gene matches. This CDR3 has 21 residues. The CDR3 sequence: CASSVGERGTSGRARDNEQFF. CDR3 coding DNA: TGTGCCAGCAGCGTAGGAGAGAGGGGGACTAGCGGGAGAGCGAGGGACAATGAGCAGTTCTTC.

This clonotype has only a few counts. The genes are TRBV7-2 and TRBJ2-7, with 9 nucleotides matching TRBD1. J lost 0 bases, V lost 1 base, and 4 bases had no gene match. The germline gives CDR1 SGHTA, CDR2 FQGNSA. There are 16 residues in the CDR3. CDR3 nucleotide sequence: TGTGCCAGCAGCTTAGGGGGGACAGGGATCTCCTACGAGCAGTACTTC. It is translated as CASSLGGTGISYEQYF.

V is TRBV5-4 and J is TRBJ1-4, with D tentatively TRBD1 (6 bases). The V end was cut by 2 bases, the J end by 7 bases, with 12 bases between. The CDR3 is 14 residues long. Germline V lookup: CDR1 SGHNT, CDR2 YYREEE (reference sequence). The CDR3 protein is CASSFPGGSEKLFF. CDR3 nucleotides: TGTGCCAGCAGCTTTCCCGGGGGCTCTGAAAAACTGTTTTTT.

The chain uses TRBV29-1 and TRBJ2-7; 11 nucleotides agree with TRBD2. The germline CDR1 and CDR2 sequences are SQVTM and ANQGSEA. The junction had 5 bases not matched to a gene; V was cut back by 5 bases and J by 2 bases. The CDR3 sequence is 14 residues long. The CDR3 DNA follows: TGCAGCGTTAAGCCGGGACTAGCGGCCTACGAGCAGTACTTC. Its protein product is CSVKPGLAAYEQYF.

The chain recombines TRBV18 with TRBJ2-5; D gene uncertain. This CDR3 region has 15 residues. V shed 6 bases and J shed 7 bases, with 21 bases lying between them. CDR1 is KGHSH and CDR2 is LQKENI in the germline V gene. Written as DNA, the CDR3 is TGTGCCAGCTCGCGTAACAACGGCGGTGTTGGGACCCAGTACTTC. Translation: CASSRNNGGVGTQYF.

This clonotype was picked up a small number of times. The chain has TRBV27 and TRBJ2-5; no clear D gene. Germline V lookup: CDR1 MNHEY, CDR2 SMNVEV (reference sequence). Between the trimmed V and J ends, which lost 3 bases and 5 bases, there was a span of 10 bases. The CDR3 has 13 residues. Written as DNA, the CDR3 is TGTGCCAGCAGTTTGTCGGTAGTCGAGACCCAGTACTTC. Residues: CASSLSVVETQYF.